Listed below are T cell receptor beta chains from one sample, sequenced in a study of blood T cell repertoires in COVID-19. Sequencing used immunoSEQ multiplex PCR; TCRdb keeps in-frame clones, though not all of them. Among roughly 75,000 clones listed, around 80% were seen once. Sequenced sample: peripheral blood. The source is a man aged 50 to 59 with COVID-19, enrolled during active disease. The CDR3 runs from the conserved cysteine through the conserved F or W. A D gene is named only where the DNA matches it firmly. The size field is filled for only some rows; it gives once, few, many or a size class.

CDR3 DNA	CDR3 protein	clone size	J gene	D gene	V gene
TGCGCCAGCAGCTTGGCGGGCGGGGGGCGGAACGAGCAGTACTTC	CASSLAGGGRNEQYF	-	TRBJ2-7	TRBD2	TRBV5-1
TGTGCCAGCAGTCCTAGCTACGAGCAGTACTTC	CASSPSYEQYF	-	TRBJ2-7	-	TRBV7-9
TGTGCCAGCAGCTCGGGAGTCGGTAGCGGTGAATACGAGCAGTACTTC	CASSSGVGSGEYEQYF	-	TRBJ2-7	-	TRBV7-6
TGCGCCAGCAGCTTCGAAGGACTAGCGGATGACACAGATACGCAGTATTTT	CASSFEGLADDTDTQYF	-	TRBJ2-3	TRBD2	TRBV5-1
TGTGCCAGCAGCAAACATGGTGTCTCAGATGAAGTCTTC	CASSKHGVSDEVF	-	TRBJ2-1	-	TRBV7-2
TGTGCCTGGATGGGGACTAGCGGGAGTTTTGAGCAGTTCTTC	CAWMGTSGSFEQFF	-	TRBJ2-1	TRBD2	TRBV30
TGTGCCAGCAGCTCCCGCCCGCCGCTTAGCGGGAGTTGGTACGAGCAGTACTTC	CASSSRPPLSGSWYEQYF	few	TRBJ2-7	TRBD2	TRBV7-8
TGTGCCAGTAGCATACGGACTTCACCCGGTAACACTGAAGCTTTCTTT	CASSIRTSPGNTEAFF	-	TRBJ1-1	-	TRBV19
TGTGCCAGCTCACAGGCAGGGGGCCCTGAAGCTTTCTTT	CASSQAGGPEAFF	-	TRBJ1-1	TRBD1	TRBV18
TGTGCCAGCAGTTTGTTTCTGAACAGCGAGCAGTTCTTC	CASSLFLNSEQFF	-	TRBJ2-1	-	TRBV12-3/TRBV12-4
TGTGCCAGTAGCCTATCGGGGGGACTAAGCACAGATACGCAGTATTTT	CASSLSGGLSTDTQYF	-	TRBJ2-3	TRBD2	TRBV19
TGTGCCAGCAGGGCCGGGACTAGCGGGTCTAATGAGCAGTTCTTC	CASRAGTSGSNEQFF	-	TRBJ2-1	TRBD2	TRBV9
TGCAGTGGTCCGTTTGGCCCTGAGCAGTTCTTC	CSGPFGPEQFF	-	TRBJ2-1	-	TRBV20-1
TGTGCCAGCAGCTTATCCAACACAGATACGCAGTATTTT	CASSLSNTDTQYF	many	TRBJ2-3	-	TRBV11-3
TGTGCCAGCAGCGCGACAGGGCGGACTGAAGCTTTCTTT	CASSATGRTEAFF	-	TRBJ1-1	TRBD1	TRBV11-2
TGTGCCAGCAGGCTAGGACTAGCGGGAGTAAGGGGAGAGACCCAGTACTTC	CASRLGLAGVRGETQYF	once	TRBJ2-5	TRBD2	TRBV3-1/TRBV3-2